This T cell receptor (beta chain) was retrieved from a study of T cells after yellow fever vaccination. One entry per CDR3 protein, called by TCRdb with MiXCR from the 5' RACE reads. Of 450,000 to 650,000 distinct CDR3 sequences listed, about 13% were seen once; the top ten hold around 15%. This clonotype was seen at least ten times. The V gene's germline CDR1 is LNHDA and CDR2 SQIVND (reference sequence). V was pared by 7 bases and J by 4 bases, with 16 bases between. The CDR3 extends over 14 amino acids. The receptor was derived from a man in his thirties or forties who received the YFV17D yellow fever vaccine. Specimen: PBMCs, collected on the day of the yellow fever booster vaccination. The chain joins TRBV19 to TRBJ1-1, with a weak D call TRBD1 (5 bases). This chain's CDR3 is CASNLRDQGTEAFF. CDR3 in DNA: TGTGCCAGTAATCTCCGGGACCAAGGCACTGAAGCTTTCTTT.